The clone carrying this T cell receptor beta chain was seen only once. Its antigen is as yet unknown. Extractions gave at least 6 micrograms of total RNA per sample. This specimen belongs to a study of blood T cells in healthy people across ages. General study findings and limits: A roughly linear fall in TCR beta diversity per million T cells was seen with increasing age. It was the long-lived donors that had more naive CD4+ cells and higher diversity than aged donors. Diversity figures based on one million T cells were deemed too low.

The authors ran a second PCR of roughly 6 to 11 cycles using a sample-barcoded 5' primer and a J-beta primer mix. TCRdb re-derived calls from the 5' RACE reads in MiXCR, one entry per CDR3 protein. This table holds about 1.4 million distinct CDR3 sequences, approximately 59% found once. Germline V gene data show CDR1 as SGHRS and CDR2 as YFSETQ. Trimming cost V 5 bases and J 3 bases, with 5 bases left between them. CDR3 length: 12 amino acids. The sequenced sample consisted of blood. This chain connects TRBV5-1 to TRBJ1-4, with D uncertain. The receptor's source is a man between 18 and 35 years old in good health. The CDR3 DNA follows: TGCGCCAGCAGGGTGGCTAATGAAAAACTGTTTTTT. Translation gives CASRVANEKLFF. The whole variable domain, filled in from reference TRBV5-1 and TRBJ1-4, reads KAGVTQTPRYLIKTRGQQVTLSCSPISGHRSVSWYQQTPGQGLQFLFEYFSETQRNKGNFPGRFSGRQFSNSRSEMNVSTLELGDSALYLCASRVANEKLFFGSGTQLSVL.